This T cell receptor (beta chain) is drawn from a study of T cell responses to AZD1222 COVID-19 vaccine. Findings and caveats of the study: Nearly half of spike-specific TCRs reportedly go after variant regions that carry no mutations. None of the repertoires were sampled until the peak T cell response had passed. Mostly white British, mostly female donors; authors suggested clonal diversity may be underestimated. Across the whole spike, CD4 TCRs peaked at regions 160-218 and 743-854.

Produced via immunoSEQ multiplex PCR; TCRdb's table is partial and in-frame only. This table holds 100,000 or so clones, about nine tenths found once. V gave up 4 bases and J gave up 6 bases, with 10 bases separating them. From germline, CDR1 is SGHVS and CDR2 FQNEAQ. The CDR3 extends over 13 amino acids. In this sample, this clone turned up a few times. Its target is not known. The chain has TRBV7-8 and TRBJ1-5; perhaps TRBD1 as D (5 bases). The sequencing used peripheral blood, collected 28 days after the second AZD1222 dose. This receptor was taken from an adult who received the AZD1222 COVID-19 vaccine. The CDR3 bases are TGTGCCAGCAGCTGGGGGGATGTTCAGCCCCAGCATTTT. Its translation is CASSWGDVQPQHF.